The 26 T cell receptor beta chains below were found in one sample sequenced in a study of shared clonotypes between healthy human individuals. Terminally differentiated effector memory CD45RA+ cells were left out of the naive CD8 fraction, which was CD45RO-negative and positively selected for CCR7. Only in-frame clones appear in the TCRdb table, and some are missing; sequencing was by immunoSEQ multiplex PCR. The table has about 2 million clones, around 96% seen once. Material for sequencing was naive CD8+ T cells sorted from blood. The origin of the receptors is a man aged 18 to 30 in good health.

This chain uses TRBV7-8 with TRBJ2-1; 7 bases agree with TRBD1. V gave up 5 bases and J gave up 4 bases; unmatched junction bases: 14. There are 17 residues in the CDR3. CDR1 and CDR2 (germline): SGHVS, FQNEAQ. The CDR3 sequence: CASSLNRGPYLYNEQFF. The DNA for the CDR3 is TGTGCCAGCAGCCTAAACAGGGGCCCTTACTTATACAATGAGCAGTTCTTC.

This chain uses TRBV5-6 with TRBJ2-7; D uncertain. Trimming shortened V by 0 bases and J by 9 bases, and 22 bases separated the two germline ends. Germline V gene sequence: CDR1 SGHDT, CDR2 YYEEEE. This CDR3 has 16 residues. CDR3 residues: CASSLESTHQLRGQYF. In nucleotides, the CDR3 is TGTGCCAGCAGCTTGGAGTCTACTCATCAACTACGAGGGCAGTACTTC.

The chain links TRBV5-1 to TRBJ2-1; D might be TRBD1 (6 bases). Germline CDR1 SGHRS, CDR2 YFSETQ. The CDR3 sequence is 17 residues long. V was clipped by 0 bases and J by 6 bases, with 19 bases between them. DNA for the CDR3: TGCGCCAGCAGCTTGGCCGGGGCAGGGGCGATCCCCAATGAGCAGTTCTTC. Its translation: CASSLAGAGAIPNEQFF.

The chain couples TRBV10-2 to TRBJ2-7; the D is unclear. Trimming cost V 8 bases and J 0 bases, with 11 bases left between them. This CDR3 has 13 amino acids. CDR1 WSHSY and CDR2 SAAADI come from the germline V gene. This CDR3 is CASGSAGSYEQYF. The DNA for the CDR3 is TGCGCCAGCGGTTCTGCTGGCTCCTACGAGCAGTACTTC.

For this clone: The sample holds other DNA sequences that translate to the same CDR3. CDR3 nucleotide sequence: TGTGCCAGCAGTGGAGGGAGCTACGAGCAGTACTTC. The encoded protein is CASSGGSYEQYF. The V gene is TRBV2, the J gene TRBJ2-7; D is perhaps TRBD2 (5 bases). The V and J ends lost 4 bases and 3 bases respectively, with 7 bases between them. The CDR3 totals 12 residues. Germline assignment: CDR1 SNHLY and CDR2 FYNNEI.

This rearrangement joins TRBV6-7 to TRBJ2-7; D unclear. TRBV6-7 has ORF status, its function being uncertain. This CDR3 spans 13 amino acids. With 6 bases removed from V and 11 bases from J, the gap between germline ends came to 20 bases. The CDR3 region is CASRGLMTDPEYF. The CDR3 coding sequence is TGTGCCAGCAGGGGCCTGATGACGGACCCGGAGTACTTC.

The chain is built from TRBV5-8 and TRBJ2-7; D is uncertain. Trimming removed 3 bases from V and 0 bases from J, with 7 bases in between. The CDR3 totals 13 residues. CDR1 is SGHTS, CDR2 YDEGEE, per germline. The CDR3 nucleotides read TGTGCCAGCAGCTACGCCGCCTCCTACGAGCAGTACTTC. It yields the protein CASSYAASYEQYF. The complete variable domain, with remaining parts taken from reference TRBV5-8 and TRBJ2-7, reads EAGVTQSPTHLIKTRGQQATLRCSPISGHTSVYWYQQALGLGLQFLLWYDEGEERNRGNFPPRFSGRQFPNYSSELNVNALELEDSALYLCASSYAASYEQYFGPGTRLTVT.

This rearrangement joins TRBV4-2 to TRBJ2-3, with TRBD2 matching over 7 bases. Germline values: CDR1 LGHNA, CDR2 YNFKEQ. V shed 4 bases, J shed 2 bases, and the junction held 6 bases outside the gene matches. This CDR3 has 15 residues. This chain's CDR3 is CASSLSGDHTDTQYF. In DNA, the CDR3 is TGTGCCAGCAGCCTAAGCGGGGACCACACAGATACGCAGTATTTT.

This clone was observed once. CDR3 in amino acids: CASSARDEGGELFF. DNA of the CDR3: TGTGCCAGCAGCGCCCGGGACGAGGGAGGGGAGCTGTTTTTT. The gene calls are TRBV9 and TRBJ2-2; TRBD1 or TRBD2 may be the D gene (5 bases each). This CDR3 comprises 14 residues. The V and J ends lost 3 bases and 8 bases respectively, with 14 bases between them. Germline V gene data show CDR1 as SGDLS and CDR2 as YYNGEE. The complete variable domain, with remaining parts taken from reference TRBV9 and TRBJ2-2, reads DSGVTQTPKHLITATGQRVTLRCSPRSGDLSVYWYQQSLDQGLQFLIQYYNGEERAKGNILERFSAQQFPDLHSELNLSSLELGDSALYFCASSARDEGGELFFGEGSRLTVL.

This chain links TRBV19 with TRBJ2-4; TRBD1 or TRBD2 may be the D gene (5 bases each). CDR3 length equals 14 residues. Germline V gene lookup returns CDR1 LNHDA and CDR2 SQIVND (reference sequence). V was clipped by 5 bases and J by 4 bases, with 12 bases between them. CDR3 protein: CASSPGTLKNIQYF. The CDR3 DNA follows: TGTGCCAGTAGTCCCGGGACCTTAAAAAACATTCAGTACTTC. The full variable domain, with the rest looked up from reference TRBV19 and TRBJ2-4, is DGGITQSPKYLFRKEGQNVTLSCEQNLNHDAMYWYRQDPGQGLRLIYYSQIVNDFQKGDIAEGYSVSREKKESFPLTVTSAQKNPTAFYLCASSPGTLKNIQYFGAGTRLSVL.

V and J are TRBV2 and TRBJ2-5; no clear D gene. Germline V gene lookup returns CDR1 SNHLY and CDR2 FYNNEI. Deletions cut 5 bases from V and 1 base from J, with 14 bases between. CDR3 length: 15 amino acids. Here the CDR3 reads CASSSATGRQETQYF. The CDR3 nucleotides read TGTGCCAGCAGTTCTGCGACTGGCCGCCAAGAGACCCAGTACTTC.

The V and J genes are TRBV6-1 and TRBJ2-3; TRBD2 matches at 10 bases. The V gene end was trimmed by 10 bases and the J gene end by 4 bases; junction bases not matched to a gene: 8. The CDR3 totals 14 residues. CDR1 and CDR2 (germline): MNHNS, SASEGT. DNA of the CDR3: TGTGCCACAACTAGCGGGACGGTTCCAGATACGCAGTATTTT. This gives the protein CATTSGTVPDTQYF.

This clone appeared once. CDR3 region: CSGRELSYNEQFF. CDR3 DNA sequence: TGCAGCGGCCGGGAGTTGTCCTACAATGAGCAGTTCTTC. The chain is built from TRBV29-1 and TRBJ2-1, with D tentatively TRBD2 (6 bases). V was clipped by 7 bases and J by 1 base, with 11 bases between them. The length of the CDR3 is 13 residues. CDR1 is SQVTM and CDR2 is ANQGSEA in the germline V gene.

This clone was detected only once. The V gene is TRBV4-1, the J gene TRBJ2-7; the match to TRBD1 covers 12 bases. This CDR3 comprises 16 residues. V was clipped by 0 bases and J by 4 bases; unmatched bases: 4. CDR1 and CDR2 from the germline V gene are MGHRA and YSYEKL. CDR3: CASSQDSGQGAYEQYF. As DNA, the CDR3 is TGCGCCAGCAGCCAAGACTCGGGACAGGGGGCGTACGAGCAGTACTTC.

This chain joins TRBV4-1 and TRBJ2-3; D possibly corresponds to TRBD2 (6 bases). The CDR3 has 19 amino acids. Trimming stripped 2 bases from V and 2 bases from J, with 23 bases between. CDR1 and CDR2 (germline): MGHRA, YSYEKL. Here the CDR3 reads CASSQRGDLAEGDTDTQYF. CDR3 in DNA: TGCGCCAGCAGCCAACGAGGGGACTTAGCGGAGGGAGACACAGATACGCAGTATTTT.

The chain couples TRBV7-9 to TRBJ1-4; D is uncertain. The CDR3 runs to 15 residues. Germline V gene sequence: CDR1 SEHNR, CDR2 FQNEAQ (reference sequence). Trimming took 5 bases from V and 3 from J, leaving 13 bases between them. The CDR3 region has the DNA TGTGCCAGCAGCCCTACTTCCCCCCCTAATGAAAAACTGTTTTTT. Its translation: CASSPTSPPNEKLFF.

The chain combines TRBV7-9 with TRBJ1-6; D unclear. The CDR3 spans 15 residues. The V end was cut by 5 bases, the J end by 10 bases, with 18 bases between. Germline CDR1 is SEHNR and CDR2 is FQNEAQ (reference sequence). The CDR3 coding sequence is TGTGCCAGCAGCGAGGGCGACATTGGGAGCTCACCCCTCCACTTT. Translating it yields CASSEGDIGSSPLHF.

This clone was detected a few times. The rearrangement joins TRBV4-1 to TRBJ1-2; a possible D gene is TRBD1 (5 bases). V lost 2 bases, J lost 5 bases, and 15 bases lay in between. The length of the CDR3 is 15 residues. Germline CDR1 reads MGHRA; CDR2 reads YSYEKL. The DNA for the CDR3 is TGCGCCAGCAGCCAAAAGATCGTGACAGTTTATGGCTACACCTTC. Protein product: CASSQKIVTVYGYTF.

This chain joins TRBV5-1 and TRBJ2-7; tentatively, D is TRBD1 (6 bases). The V end lost 3 bases, the J end lost 4 bases, and 11 bases lay between the germline ends. The CDR3 has 13 residues. CDR1 and CDR2 from the germline V gene are SGHRS and YFSETQ. The CDR3 is CASSYGQKYEQYF. The CDR3 coding sequence is TGCGCCAGCAGCTACGGACAGAAGTACGAGCAGTACTTC.

V gene TRBV6-5 combines with J gene TRBJ2-7; tentatively, D is TRBD1 (6 bases). The CDR3 is made up of 14 amino acids. Germline values: CDR1 MNHEY, CDR2 SVGAGI. V gave up 2 bases and J gave up 4 bases, with 12 bases separating them. The DNA of the CDR3 is TGTGCCAGCAGTTACGAGGGCCAGGGGTACGAGCAGTACTTC. Translation: CASSYEGQGYEQYF.

This clone appeared a few times. The rearrangement uses TRBV7-2 and TRBJ2-1; a possible D gene is TRBD2 (6 bases). Germline-derived CDR1 and CDR2 are SGHTA and FQGNSA. The CDR3 is 12 residues long. The V and J ends lost 1 base and 13 bases respectively, with 11 bases between them. In nucleotides, the CDR3 is TGTGCCAGCAGCTTAGTTGGGACTTTACAGTTCTTC. Translating it yields CASSLVGTLQFF.

As for this clone: Different DNA sequences within this sample yield the same CDR3. The chain combines TRBV19 with TRBJ2-7; possibly TRBD2 for D (7 bases). The V gene's germline CDR1 is LNHDA and CDR2 SQIVND (reference sequence). The CDR3 totals 13 residues. V lost 5 bases, J lost 4 bases, and 12 bases lay in between. CDR3 sequence reads: CASSSGGPYEQYF. The CDR3 bases are TGTGCCAGTAGTTCCGGGGGGCCATACGAGCAGTACTTC.

The count of this clone is one. CDR3 in DNA: TGTGCCAGCAGTTACGGATCCGGGACCTCCTACGAGCAGTACTTC. Translated, it gives CASSYGSGTSYEQYF. The V call is TRBV6-5, the J call TRBJ2-7; D might be TRBD1 or TRBD2, each matching 5 bases. Germline V gene data show CDR1 as MNHEY and CDR2 as SVGAGI. Trimming took 2 bases from V and 0 from J, leaving 11 bases between them. CDR3 size: 15 residues.

The chain carries TRBV5-8 and TRBJ2-3; TRBD2 is a possible D gene (5 bases). The length of the CDR3 is 14 residues. Trimming stripped 0 bases from V and 4 bases from J, with 9 bases between. CDR1 and CDR2 from the germline V gene are SGHTS and YDEGEE. The CDR3 protein is CASSLARGADTQYF. CDR3 coding DNA: TGTGCCAGCAGCTTGGCCCGGGGAGCAGATACGCAGTATTTT. Variable domain in full (rest from reference TRBV5-8 and TRBJ2-3): EAGVTQSPTHLIKTRGQQATLRCSPISGHTSVYWYQQALGLGLQFLLWYDEGEERNRGNFPPRFSGRQFPNYSSELNVNALELEDSALYLCASSLARGADTQYFGPGTRLTVL.

The chain employs TRBV4-3 and TRBJ2-3; D could derive from TRBD1 or TRBD2 (5 bases each). V shed 3 bases and J shed 2 bases, with 15 bases lying between them. The CDR3 runs 16 residues. Germline V lookup: CDR1 LGHNA, CDR2 YSLEER. Written as DNA, the CDR3 is TGCGCCAGCAGCCACCGGGACGCAGGACTCACAGATACGCAGTATTTT. Translation gives CASSHRDAGLTDTQYF.

The rearrangement uses TRBV6-5 and TRBJ2-3; TRBD2 is a possible D gene (6 bases). This CDR3 contains 15 residues. Germline CDR1 is MNHEY and CDR2 is SVGAGI. The germline V and J ends were trimmed by 6 bases and 2 bases, with 15 bases remaining between them. CDR3 sequence (DNA): TGTGCCAGCAGCCTTTCTGCGGGGTACACAGATACGCAGTATTTT. This translates into CASSLSAGYTDTQYF.